The next 18 T cell receptor beta chains were all read from a single sample in a study of OX40 agonist ivuxolimab in advanced cancers. Here immunoSEQ multiplex PCR was the method, and the copy in TCRdb shows in-frame clones only, minus some. The sample has some 63,000 clones; 87% are singletons. The source was CD4+ or CD8+ T cells sorted from blood, collected in a trial of the OX40 agonist ivuxolimab. These receptors came from an adult with an advanced solid tumor such as melanoma, head and neck, liver or kidney cancer.

The chain combines TRBV19 with TRBJ2-5; possible D gene TRBD2, 6 bases. Germline CDR1 LNHDA, CDR2 SQIVND (reference sequence). Trimming cost V 3 bases and J 6 bases, with 14 bases left between them. The CDR3 is 14 amino acids. The DNA of the CDR3 is TGTGCCAGTAGTATCAATAGCGGTTCTCAGACCCAGTACTTC. It codes for CASSINSGSQTQYF.

The chain recombines TRBV7-9 with TRBJ2-1; 8 nucleotides match TRBD2. Germline CDR1 reads SEHNR; CDR2 reads FQNEAQ (reference sequence). The CDR3 length is 16 residues. With 5 bases clipped from V and 10 bases from J, the junction kept 16 bases outside the gene matches. This chain's CDR3 is CASSRARTSSRIEQFF. The CDR3 DNA is TGTGCCAGCAGCCGAGCCAGGACTAGCAGTCGGATCGAGCAGTTCTTC.

The rearrangement uses TRBV6-6 and TRBJ2-7; a possible D gene is TRBD1 (6 bases). V was shortened by 7 bases and J by 3 bases, with 10 bases between the two germline ends. This CDR3 is built from 12 residues. CDR1 is MNHNY and CDR2 is SVGAGI in the germline V gene (reference sequence). As DNA, the CDR3 is TGTGCCAGCACCCAACAGGGCTACGAGCAGTACTTC. This gives the protein CASTQQGYEQYF.

J is TRBJ2-5 and V is TRBV11-2; tentative D call: TRBD1 (6 bases). CDR3 length: 14 amino acids. Germline CDR1 reads SGHAT; CDR2 reads FQNNGV. With 7 bases removed from V and 1 base from J, the gap between germline ends came to 13 bases. The CDR3 DNA sequence: TGTGCCAGCACCCTGGGACACTTCCAAGAGACCCAGTACTTC. As protein: CASTLGHFQETQYF.

V usage is TRBV7-2 and J usage is TRBJ1-4; no reliable D call. The ends were cut back, 7 bases at V and 8 bases at J, with 8 bases in the middle. The CDR3 runs 11 residues. Germline V gene data show CDR1 as SGHTA and CDR2 as FQGNSA. The DNA for the CDR3 is TGTGCCAGCACCCTGGGGGAAAAACTGTTTTTT. Amino acid sequence: CASTLGEKLFF.

This chain connects TRBV5-6 to TRBJ1-2, with a tentative D call TRBD1 (6 bases). The germline V gene encodes CDR1 SGHDT and CDR2 YYEEEE. The CDR3 runs 13 residues. V shed 4 bases and J shed 8 bases, with 15 bases lying between them. The CDR3, as DNA: TGTGCCAGCAGCACATCTACAGGGAGGGGCTACACCTTC. Encoded protein: CASSTSTGRGYTF.

The genes are TRBV12-5 and TRBJ2-7; 8 bases align to TRBD1. The germline CDR1 and CDR2 sequences are LGHNT and FRNRAP. Germline trimming cut 7 bases from V and 0 bases from J; bases unmatched to any gene: 17. The length of the CDR3 is 18 residues. The DNA of the CDR3 is TGTGCTAGTGTTTGGTCCTCCCTCCGGGACAGGAACTCCTACGAGCAGTACTTC. As protein: CASVWSSLRDRNSYEQYF.

V usage is TRBV5-4 and J usage is TRBJ2-1, with no clear D. The CDR3 consists of 13 residues. Germline V lookup: CDR1 SGHNT, CDR2 YYREEE (reference sequence). Trimming pared 1 base from V and 7 bases from J, leaving 9 bases between. This CDR3 reads CASSLSRLNEQFF. Here the CDR3 DNA reads TGTGCCAGCAGCTTGAGTCGTCTAAATGAGCAGTTCTTC.

This sequence joins TRBV10-3 and TRBJ1-5, with TRBD1 matching over 11 bases. This CDR3 has 12 amino acids. CDR1 and CDR2 (germline): ENHRY, SYGVKD. J lost 13 bases, V lost 8 bases, and 7 bases had no gene match. CDR3 nucleotide sequence: TGTGCCATCTGGGACAGGGGGGAGTCACAGCATTTT. As protein: CAIWDRGESQHF.

This sequence joins TRBV4-3 and TRBJ1-1; 7 bases map to TRBD1. The CDR3 covers 15 residues. The germline V gene has CDR1 LGHNA and CDR2 YSLEER. Losses at the gene ends were 4 bases for V and 5 bases for J; bases not matched to a gene: 10. CDR3 sequence reads: CASSLSHRGETEAFF. The CDR3 nucleotides read TGCGCCAGCAGCCTCTCCCACAGGGGCGAAACTGAAGCTTTCTTT.

The chain recombines TRBV19 with TRBJ1-6, with D uncertain. V was clipped by 2 bases and J by 7 bases, with 12 bases between them. CDR3 length equals 15 residues. Germline lookup yields CDR1 LNHDA and CDR2 SQIVND (reference sequence). The CDR3 sequence is CASSITHGGNSPLHF. CDR3 bases: TGTGCCAGTAGTATAACCCACGGCGGCAATTCACCCCTCCACTTT.

On this clone: At one of its ends the junction is not consistent with the germline gene, which may arise from a read error. The chain uses TRBV5-4 and TRBJ2-7; 8 nucleotides align to TRBD1. CDR3 length equals 16 residues. The germline V gene encodes CDR1 SGHNT and CDR2 YYREEE (reference sequence). CDR3: CASSRPDRGKLSEQCF. The CDR3 nucleotides are TGTGCCAGCAGCCGCCCCGACAGGGGAAAGTTGAGCGAGCAGTGCTTC.

This chain joins TRBV4-3 and TRBJ1-1; D might be TRBD1 (5 bases). This CDR3 contains 12 residues. Trimming left V 7 bases short and J 8 bases short, with 14 bases between. In germline, CDR1 is LGHNA, CDR2 YSLEER. The CDR3 loop reads CASNLRGGEAFF. The CDR3 DNA sequence: TGCGCCAGCAACTTGCGTGGGGGGGAAGCTTTCTTT.

This clone was seen once. J is TRBJ1-6 and V is TRBV18; a weak D match, TRBD1 (5 bases). The V gene's germline CDR1 is KGHSH and CDR2 LQKENI. The length of the CDR3 is 14 residues. Trimming left V 6 bases short and J 14 bases short, with 20 bases between. The CDR3 here is CASSGPETLSTLHF. The CDR3 DNA is TGTGCCAGCTCGGGGCCTGAGACCTTATCAACCCTCCACTTT.

V usage is TRBV6-1 and J usage is TRBJ1-2, with 8 bases aligning to TRBD1. The CDR3 length is 14 residues. Looked up from germline, CDR1 is MNHNS and CDR2 is SASEGT. With V trimmed by 5 bases and J by 8 bases, 10 bases remained unmatched. This CDR3 reads CASSNRQGRNGYTF. The CDR3 nucleotides read TGTGCCAGCAGTAATCGACAGGGGCGCAACGGCTACACCTTC.

The genes are TRBV4-1 and TRBJ1-2; D unclear. The V gene's germline CDR1 is MGHRA and CDR2 YSYEKL. CDR3 length: 13 residues. With 0 bases removed from V and 8 bases from J, the gap between germline ends came to 10 bases. The CDR3 DNA sequence: TGCGCCAGCAGCCAAGAAAGTTCGCGGGGCTACACCTTC. It translates to CASSQESSRGYTF.

The sample holds one count of this clone. The chain recombines TRBV5-5 with TRBJ2-7; D is uncertain. V was trimmed by 2 bases and J by 3 bases, leaving 3 bases between them. The CDR3 has 11 residues. In germline, CDR1 is SGHKS, CDR2 YYEKEE (reference sequence). The CDR3 here is CASSFDYEQYF. The DNA of the CDR3 is TGTGCCAGCAGCTTCGACTACGAGCAGTACTTC.

The rearrangement joins TRBV7-9 to TRBJ2-5, with TRBD1 matching 7 bases. The V segment lost 5 bases and the J segment 4 bases; nucleotides outside the gene matches: 7. Germline loops: CDR1 SEHNR, CDR2 FQNEAQ (reference sequence). CDR3 length equals 14 residues. This CDR3 reads CASSQLGGRETQYF. The CDR3 nucleotides read TGTGCCAGCAGCCAGTTAGGGGGCCGAGAGACCCAGTACTTC.